This T cell receptor (beta chain) emerged from a study of T cell responses to AZD1222 COVID-19 vaccine. Germline lookup yields CDR1 KGHSY and CDR2 FQNENV. Trimming took 0 bases from V and 1 from J, leaving 12 bases between them. The CDR3 spans 16 residues. This table comes from immunoSEQ multiplex PCR, and its TCRdb copy is limited to in-frame clones, with some not included. The repertoire holds under 200,000 clones, around 87% seen once, with about 2.5% in the top ten. The table lists this clone with a count of one. No antigen is known for it. Study-wide points: Scientists sampled the repertoires only once the peak T cell response had passed. Reports indicate that nearly half of spike-specific TCRs are directed at unmutated variant regions. Donors were chiefly white British, with a greater number of females, and clonal diversity was perhaps underestimated.

Sequenced here: peripheral blood, sampled on day 0 of MenACWY control vaccination. The receptor was isolated from an adult in good health. V usage is TRBV16 and J usage is TRBJ1-1; D ambiguous. The CDR3 region is CASSQSPPSRNTEAFF. The DNA of the CDR3 is TGTGCCAGCAGCCAATCCCCACCTTCTCGGAACACTGAAGCTTTCTTT.